This T cell receptor beta chain derives from a study of blood T cell repertoires in COVID-19. Libraries were prepared by immunoSEQ multiplex PCR; TCRdb keeps only in-frame clonotypes and omits some of them. The data contain 200,000 to 300,000 clones, around 85% of them singletons. Participants' own reports of clinical history determined their cohort assignment. The CDR3 spans 13 residues. Per the germline V gene, CDR1 is MNHEY and CDR2 is SMNVEV (reference sequence). V was cut by 3 bases and J by 2 bases, with 6 bases left in between. This chain connects TRBV27 to TRBJ2-3; D not resolved. Material: PBMCs or T cells enriched from blood (not recorded which). The TCR originated in a woman aged 40 to 49 with acute COVID-19. CDR3 protein: CASSLPNTDTQYF. CDR3 DNA sequence: TGTGCCAGCAGTTTGCCTAACACAGATACGCAGTATTTT.